These 31 T cell receptor beta chains were all obtained from the same sample, sequenced in a study of shared clonotypes between healthy human individuals. Data came from immunoSEQ multiplex PCR; TCRdb stores just in-frame clones and leaves some out. The table shows hundreds of thousands of clones, with nearly 95% occurring only once. CD45RO-negative cells were positively selected for CCR7, leaving out terminally differentiated effector memory CD45RA+ cells. Input material: naive CD8+ T cells sorted from blood. Receptors originate from a man in his thirties or forties in good health.

V usage is TRBV2 and J usage is TRBJ2-7; TRBD2 might be the D (6 bases). CDR3 length: 13 amino acids. Looked up from germline, CDR1 is SNHLY and CDR2 is FYNNEI. The V and J ends lost 8 bases and 3 bases respectively, with 14 bases between them. The CDR3 is CASQPGLNYEQYF. Written as DNA, the CDR3 is TGTGCCAGCCAACCGGGACTGAACTACGAGCAGTACTTC.

Here the CDR3 DNA reads TGTGCCAGCAGCAGAGTCCGCCGCGGGACTAGTAGCGATACGCAGTATTTT. Its protein is CASSRVRRGTSSDTQYF. The J gene is TRBJ2-3, the V gene TRBV21-1; TRBD2, the table's D call, lacks a check against the DNA. TRBV21-1 is a documented pseudogene. The CDR3 is made up of 17 amino acids.

This clone was picked up one time. This chain uses TRBV10-1 with TRBJ1-1, with 8 nucleotides matching TRBD1. Germline trimming cut 0 bases from V and 9 bases from J; bases unmatched to any gene: 6. CDR1 WNHNN and CDR2 SYGVQD come from the germline V gene (reference sequence). The CDR3 totals 14 residues. CDR3 protein: CASSESIGQGQAFF. The CDR3 coding sequence is TGCGCCAGCAGTGAGTCTATCGGACAGGGCCAAGCTTTCTTT.

The J gene is TRBJ1-3, the V gene TRBV15; 8 bases fit TRBD1. Looked up from germline, CDR1 is LNHNV and CDR2 is YYDKDF (reference sequence). The junction had 8 bases not matched to a gene; V was cut back by 2 bases and J by 2 bases. CDR3 size: 17 residues. The CDR3 loop reads CATSRTQGVRPGNTIYF. Here the CDR3 DNA reads TGTGCCACCAGCAGAACACAGGGGGTTAGGCCTGGAAACACCATATATTTT.

The chain employs TRBV27 and TRBJ1-1; D perhaps matches TRBD1 (5 bases). Germline V gene lookup returns CDR1 MNHEY and CDR2 SMNVEV (reference sequence). This CDR3 spans 13 amino acids. Trimming took off 6 bases at V and 4 bases at J, with 12 bases between the two ends. In DNA, the CDR3 is TGTGCCAGCAGAAGCGGGGCTACCACTGAAGCTTTCTTT. Amino acids: CASRSGATTEAFF.

V gene TRBV10-3 combines with J gene TRBJ2-1, with TRBD2 matching over 9 bases. The CDR3 has 17 amino acids. Germline trimming cut 0 bases from V and 9 bases from J; bases unmatched to any gene: 12. CDR1 and CDR2 (germline): ENHRY, SYGVKD. CDR3 amino acids: CAISESLAGTRGGEQFF. CDR3 sequence (DNA): TGTGCCATCAGTGAGTCCCTAGCGGGAACCCGTGGTGGTGAGCAGTTCTTC.

CDR3 protein: CASSLFGEKLFF. Written as DNA, the CDR3 is TGTGCCAGCAGTTTATTCGGTGAAAAACTGTTTTTT. The V gene is TRBV27, the J gene TRBJ1-4, with no clear D. Trimming left V 1 base short and J 7 bases short, with 4 bases between. Germline V CDR1 and CDR2: MNHEY, SMNVEV (reference sequence). The CDR3 sequence is 12 residues long.

The chain has TRBV6-5 and TRBJ2-7, with 8 nucleotides matching TRBD2. The junction had 13 bases not matched to a gene; V was cut back by 4 bases and J by 5 bases. The CDR3 length is 16 residues. Germline V gene sequence: CDR1 MNHEY, CDR2 SVGAGI. The CDR3 reads CASSSPSVAGHHEQYF. CDR3 DNA: TGTGCCAGCAGTTCCCCGTCGGTAGCGGGACACCACGAGCAGTACTTC.

V usage is TRBV25-1 and J usage is TRBJ1-5; D call uncertain. V lost 1 base and J lost 0, with 4 bases in between. The germline V gene encodes CDR1 MGHDK and CDR2 SYGVNS. The CDR3 has 14 residues. CDR3 region: CASSELSSNQPQHF. CDR3 in DNA: TGTGCCAGCAGTGAATTATCTAGCAATCAGCCCCAGCATTTT.

The J gene is TRBJ1-1, the V gene TRBV19; TRBD1 is a possible D gene (5 bases). This CDR3 has 15 residues. V dropped 5 bases and J dropped 4 bases, with 17 bases sitting between them. The germline CDR1 and CDR2 sequences are LNHDA and SQIVND (reference sequence). The CDR3 bases are TGTGCCAGTAGTCCCTCTGGGGGGGTAGGCACTGAAGCTTTCTTT. Encoded protein: CASSPSGGVGTEAFF.

V is TRBV7-9 and J is TRBJ2-1; 12 nucleotides line up with TRBD2. Germline CDR1 and CDR2: SEHNR and FQNEAQ (reference sequence). The CDR3 consists of 18 residues. Unmatched junction bases numbered 10, after V lost 1 base and J lost 6 bases. CDR3 sequence (DNA): TGTGCCAGCAGCTTAGACCCCACACTAGCGGGAGGTATCAATGAGCAGTTCTTC. Its translation is CASSLDPTLAGGINEQFF.

The CDR3 here is CASSQDPYF. The CDR3 DNA reads TGTGCCAGCAGCCAAGATCCTTACTTC. The rearrangement uses TRBV3-1 (or the pseudogene TRBV3-2) and TRBJ2-7; D gene uncertain. Trimming took 0 bases from V and 13 from J, leaving 4 bases between them. The CDR3 sequence is 9 residues long. Germline lookup yields CDR1 LGHDT and CDR2 YNNKEL (reference sequence).

This clone appeared once. CDR3 protein: CATSPRGGQEQFF. The CDR3 bases are TGTGCCACCAGCCCCCGGGGAGGCCAGGAGCAGTTCTTC. The V and J genes are TRBV15 and TRBJ2-1; possible D gene TRBD2, 6 bases. Per germline, CDR1 LNHNV and CDR2 YYDKDF (reference sequence). There are 13 residues in the CDR3. Trimming shortened V by 5 bases and J by 10 bases, and 15 bases separated the two germline ends.

This chain links TRBV2 with TRBJ1-5; D not resolved. V shed 2 bases and J shed 4 bases, with 6 bases lying between them. Germline V gene lookup returns CDR1 SNHLY and CDR2 FYNNEI. The CDR3 contains 13 residues. The CDR3 sequence: CASSEPGNQPQHF. CDR3 coding DNA: TGTGCCAGCAGTGAACCGGGTAATCAGCCCCAGCATTTT.

The rearrangement uses TRBV4-3 and TRBJ2-3; D is undetermined. Trimming took 0 bases from V and 2 from J, leaving 18 bases between them. This CDR3 has 18 residues. Looked up from germline, CDR1 is LGHNA and CDR2 is YSLEER. The DNA for the CDR3 is TGCGCCAGCAGCCAAGACCCCAAAGGTCTGCGGCTCACAGATACGCAGTATTTT. It encodes CASSQDPKGLRLTDTQYF.

The chain has TRBV6-5 and TRBJ2-1, with 9 nucleotides matching TRBD2. Germline CDR1 is MNHEY and CDR2 is SVGAGI. Trimming removed 2 bases from V and 8 bases from J; junction bases left unmatched: 4. This CDR3 spans 14 amino acids. CDR3 sequence: CASSYAGGSYEQFF. DNA for the CDR3: TGTGCCAGCAGTTACGCGGGAGGGAGCTATGAGCAGTTCTTC.

This sequence joins TRBV30 and TRBJ2-7; 9 positions match TRBD2. Germline values: CDR1 GTSNPN, CDR2 SVGIG (reference sequence). Germline trimming cut 7 bases from V and 4 bases from J; bases unmatched to any gene: 8. The CDR3 has 13 residues. This CDR3 reads CAFGREGPYEQYF. The CDR3 region has the DNA TGTGCCTTTGGGCGGGAGGGCCCTTACGAGCAGTACTTC.

V is TRBV25-1 and J is TRBJ2-1; D not resolved. The germline gives CDR1 MGHDK, CDR2 SYGVNS. CDR3 length: 13 amino acids. The V gene lost 4 bases and the J gene lost 14 bases, with 18 bases spanning the gap. The CDR3 sequence: CASSARGLSMEFF. The CDR3 nucleotides are TGTGCCAGCAGTGCCCGTGGGCTGTCAATGGAGTTCTTC.

Here the CDR3 reads CASEGILSSRAFF. CDR3 DNA sequence: TGTGCCAGCGAGGGTATATTGTCATCTCGCGCTTTCTTT. J is TRBJ1-1 and V is TRBV7-9; unclear D gene. This CDR3 has 13 amino acids. The V end was cut by 8 bases, the J end by 11 bases, with 21 bases between. Germline-derived CDR1 and CDR2 are SEHNR and FQNEAQ (reference sequence).

J is TRBJ2-2 and V is TRBV15; TRBD2 matches at 7 bases. V was pared by 0 bases and J by 2 bases, with 9 bases of the junction left unmatched. Per the germline V gene, CDR1 is LNHNV and CDR2 is YYDKDF (reference sequence). This CDR3 comprises 18 residues. The CDR3 here is CATSRDRPGLTNTGELFF. CDR3 bases: TGTGCCACCAGCAGAGACCGCCCGGGACTAACTAACACCGGGGAGCTGTTTTTT.

This chain connects TRBV7-2 to TRBJ1-5, with 8 bases identical to TRBD1. The CDR3 is 18 residues long. The junction had 16 bases not matched to a gene; V was cut back by 5 bases and J by 4 bases. Germline V gene data show CDR1 as SGHTA and CDR2 as FQGNSA. DNA of the CDR3: TGTGCCAGCAGCCCCCACTTTCAGGGGGCTGGGGGTAATCAGCCCCAGCATTTT. It encodes CASSPHFQGAGGNQPQHF.

CDR3 in DNA: TGCAGCGTTGGGCCGGGGCGGAATTACAATGAGCAGTTCTTC. It yields the protein CSVGPGRNYNEQFF. The gene calls are TRBV29-1 and TRBJ2-1; D is tentatively TRBD1 or TRBD2 (5 bases each). The CDR3 extends over 14 amino acids. V was cut by 4 bases and J by 4 bases, with 14 bases left in between. In germline, CDR1 is SQVTM, CDR2 ANQGSEA.

This chain links TRBV7-9 with TRBJ2-7; D possibly corresponds to TRBD2 (7 bases). V gave up 5 bases and J gave up 0 bases, with 20 bases separating them. Per germline, CDR1 SEHNR and CDR2 FQNEAQ (reference sequence). The CDR3 loop spans 17 amino acids. CDR3 sequence (DNA): TGTGCCAGCAGCCCGGGGGGAACAGGGTACTACTCCTACGAGCAGTACTTC. Protein: CASSPGGTGYYSYEQYF.

The chain links TRBV11-2 to TRBJ2-1; 8 nucleotides line up with TRBD2. Germline CDR1 reads SGHAT; CDR2 reads FQNNGV. CDR3 length equals 15 residues. The J segment lost 4 bases and the V segment lost 5 bases, leaving 7 bases of the junction unmatched. The CDR3 region is CASSLLSGAYNEQFF. In nucleotides, the CDR3 is TGTGCCAGCAGCCTACTTAGCGGGGCGTACAATGAGCAGTTCTTC.

The chain combines TRBV19 with TRBJ2-2, with D possibly being TRBD2 (6 bases). The germline gives CDR1 LNHDA, CDR2 SQIVND (reference sequence). The CDR3 has 16 amino acids. Trimming took off 8 bases at V and 3 bases at J, with 19 bases between the two ends. CDR3 amino acids: CASLQWGDRDTGELFF. The CDR3 nucleotides are TGTGCCAGTCTCCAGTGGGGGGATCGGGACACCGGGGAGCTGTTTTTT.

In this sample, this clone turned up once. The rearrangement joins TRBV6-1 to TRBJ2-1; 7 nucleotides align to TRBD1. The length of the CDR3 is 15 residues. Germline lookup yields CDR1 MNHNS and CDR2 SASEGT. V shed 8 bases and J 4 bases; nucleotides not matched to a gene: 11. CDR3 in DNA: TGTGCCAGCGAAAATACAGGGGTGGGTTACAATGAGCAGTTCTTC. The encoded protein is CASENTGVGYNEQFF.

The chain joins TRBV19 to TRBJ1-1; no reliable D call. Germline V gives CDR1 LNHDA, CDR2 SQIVND (reference sequence). V lost 6 bases to trimming and J lost 4 bases, with 12 bases between them. The CDR3 extends over 13 amino acids. This chain's CDR3 is CASREVASTEAFF. The CDR3 DNA reads TGTGCCAGTAGGGAAGTGGCTTCCACTGAAGCTTTCTTT.

The chain uses TRBV14 and TRBJ2-7, with D tentatively TRBD2 (6 bases). Trimming stripped 3 bases from V and 5 bases from J, with 8 bases between. The germline V gene encodes CDR1 SGHDN and CDR2 FVKESK. CDR3 length: 12 residues. CDR3 sequence: CASSQGLDEQYF. The CDR3 DNA reads TGTGCCAGCAGCCAGGGACTGGACGAGCAGTACTTC. The full variable domain, completed using reference TRBV14 and TRBJ2-7, is EAGVTQFPSHSVIEKGQTVTLRCDPISGHDNLYWYRRVMGKEIKFLLHFVKESKQDESGMPNNRFLAERTGGTYSTLKVQPAELEDSGVYFCASSQGLDEQYFGPGTRLTVT.

J is TRBJ1-1 and V is TRBV27; D may be TRBD1 (5 bases). V lost 2 bases and J lost 11, with 12 bases in between. The CDR3 covers 12 residues. Germline values: CDR1 MNHEY, CDR2 SMNVEV (reference sequence). The CDR3 nucleotides read TGTGCCAGCAGTTTAAGTTCAGGGAAGGCTTTCTTT. Its translation is CASSLSSGKAFF.

The chain links TRBV11-2 to TRBJ2-5; D might be TRBD1 (5 bases). Germline V CDR1 and CDR2: SGHAT, FQNNGV. With 1 base removed from V and 1 base from J, the gap between germline ends came to 10 bases. The CDR3 is 15 residues long. CDR3 protein: CASSLGGHIQETQYF. The CDR3 DNA follows: TGTGCCAGCAGCTTAGGTGGACATATCCAAGAGACCCAGTACTTC.

The chain recombines TRBV27 with TRBJ1-1, with D possibly being TRBD1 (5 bases). V lost 5 bases to trimming and J lost 4 bases, with 14 bases between them. CDR3 size: 14 residues. Germline V gives CDR1 MNHEY, CDR2 SMNVEV (reference sequence). This CDR3 reads CASSDTQGITEAFF. The CDR3 DNA reads TGTGCCAGCAGTGACACCCAGGGTATCACTGAAGCTTTCTTT.